A selection of T cell receptor beta chains follows, all from one sample in a study of PD-1 blockade in classical Hodgkin lymphoma. TCRdb keeps only in-frame clones here, not all; method: immunoSEQ multiplex PCR. The sample holds roughly 40,000 clones; approximately 64% are singletons and the top ten take 3%. The sequenced sample was peripheral blood mononuclear cells (PBMCs), obtained at baseline. The receptors come from a human donor with classical Hodgkin lymphoma. The CDR3 runs from the conserved cysteine through the conserved F or W. Each record gives: J gene, D gene, clone size, V gene, CDR3 protein, CDR3 DNA. A D gene is named only where the DNA matches it firmly. Clone size is shown for a subset of rows, as once, few, many or a class of expanded clone.

J: TRBJ2-1; D: TRBD2; size: -; V: TRBV7-8; CDR3: CASSPPSGLAFDEQFF; DNA: TGTGCCAGCAGCCCCCCGTCGGGACTAGCCTTCGATGAGCAGTTCTTC
J: TRBJ2-3; D: -; size: -; V: TRBV27; CDR3: CASTGTTDTQYF; DNA: TGTGCCAGCACCGGGACCACAGATACGCAGTATTTT
J: TRBJ1-2; D: TRBD1; size: -; V: TRBV25-1; CDR3: CASSGTGPTYGYTF; DNA: TGTGCCAGCTCCGGGACAGGTCCTACCTATGGCTACACCTTC
J: TRBJ1-1; D: -; size: -; V: TRBV7-9; CDR3: CASSSGTGFMNTEAFF; DNA: TGTGCCAGCAGTTCTGGGACTGGGTTCATGAACACTGAAGCTTTCTTT
J: TRBJ2-3; D: -; size: -; V: TRBV7-8; CDR3: CASSLSTDTQYF; DNA: TGTGCCAGCAGCTTAAGCACAGATACGCAGTATTTT
J: TRBJ2-5; D: -; size: few; V: TRBV29-1; CDR3: CSVRGASPETQYF; DNA: TGCAGCGTTAGGGGCGCTAGTCCCGAGACCCAGTACTTC
J: TRBJ1-5; D: -; size: -; V: TRBV19; CDR3: CASSPGAVQPQHF; DNA: TGTGCCAGTAGCCCCGGGGCGGTCCAGCCCCAGCATTTT
J: TRBJ2-7; D: TRBD1; size: once; V: TRBV2; CDR3: CASSMGTGAYEQYF; DNA: TGTGCCAGCAGTATGGGGACAGGGGCATACGAGCAGTACTTC
J: TRBJ2-2; D: -; size: once; V: TRBV5-4; CDR3: CASGYPIGELFF; DNA: TGTGCCAGCGGCTACCCAATCGGGGAGCTGTTTTTT
J: TRBJ2-7; D: -; size: -; V: TRBV27; CDR3: CASRLIDRLIDEQYF; DNA: TGTGCCAGCAGATTAATAGACAGGCTAATCGACGAGCAGTACTTC
J: TRBJ1-2; D: -; size: -; V: TRBV9; CDR3: CASSVSRLSVGYTF; DNA: TGTGCCAGCAGCGTTTCCAGACTCTCGGTCGGCTACACCTTC
J: TRBJ2-1; D: -; size: -; V: TRBV19; CDR3: CASRAGRWSTSYNEQFF; DNA: TGTGCCAGTAGGGCGGGGCGTTGGTCTACGTCCTACAATGAGCAGTTCTTC
J: TRBJ1-5; D: -; size: -; V: TRBV27; CDR3: CASSFGPGRNQPQHF; DNA: TGTGCCAGCAGTTTTGGGCCAGGGAGAAATCAGCCCCAGCATTTT
J: TRBJ1-1; D: -; size: -; V: TRBV5-6; CDR3: CASSFLREAFF; DNA: TGTGCCAGCAGCTTTTTGCGCGAAGCTTTCTTT
J: TRBJ1-1; D: TRBD1; size: -; V: TRBV6-1; CDR3: CASRGTGVRTEAFF; DNA: TGTGCCAGCAGGGGGACAGGGGTACGAACTGAAGCTTTCTTT
J: TRBJ2-2; D: TRBD2; size: -; V: TRBV7-7; CDR3: CASSAGAGAVGTGELFF; DNA: TGTGCTAGCAGCGCCGGGGCGGGAGCGGTGGGCACCGGGGAGCTGTTTTTT
J: TRBJ2-2; D: -; size: few; V: TRBV28; CDR3: CASRIRTERTGELFF; DNA: TGTGCCAGCAGGATAAGGACAGAACGGACCGGGGAGCTGTTTTTT
J: TRBJ2-7; D: TRBD1; size: -; V: TRBV19; CDR3: CASSNRDRGTYEQYF; DNA: TGTGCCAGTAGCAACCGGGACAGGGGTACCTACGAGCAGTACTTC
J: TRBJ1-1; D: -; size: -; V: TRBV5-1; CDR3: CASSQQDLDTEAFF; DNA: TGCGCCAGCAGCCAACAGGATTTGGACACTGAAGCTTTCTTT
J: TRBJ2-7; D: -; size: -; V: TRBV9; CDR3: CASSVWSGGILEQYF; DNA: TGTGCCAGCAGCGTATGGTCTGGAGGCATTCTCGAGCAGTACTTC
J: TRBJ2-3; D: -; size: -; V: TRBV10-3; CDR3: CATGWGVTDTQYF; DNA: TGTGCCACCGGCTGGGGGGTCACAGATACGCAGTATTTT
J: TRBJ2-7; D: TRBD1; size: -; V: TRBV30; CDR3: CAWSMTGSYEQYF; DNA: TGTGCCTGGAGTATGACAGGGTCCTACGAGCAGTACTTC
J: TRBJ1-2; D: -; size: -; V: TRBV29-1; CDR3: CSVEVQGPEYGYTF; DNA: TGCAGCGTTGAGGTTCAGGGACCAGAGTATGGCTACACCTTC
J: TRBJ2-7; D: TRBD2; size: -; V: TRBV7-2; CDR3: CASRSGRTYEQYF; DNA: TGTGCCAGCAGGAGCGGGAGGACCTACGAGCAGTACTTC
J: TRBJ2-3; D: TRBD2; size: -; V: TRBV27; CDR3: CASSLYLPLGSGGQTDTQYF; DNA: TGTGCCAGCAGTTTATACCTCCCGCTAGGAAGCGGGGGCCAAACAGATACGCAGTATTTT
J: TRBJ2-1; D: -; size: -; V: TRBV4-2; CDR3: CASSQSTGAATAYNEQFF; DNA: TGTGCCAGCAGCCAATCTACCGGAGCGGCCACGGCCTACAATGAGCAGTTCTTC
J: TRBJ2-7; D: TRBD1; size: once; V: TRBV7-2; CDR3: CASSLGGQGSNEQYF; DNA: TGTGCCAGCAGCTTAGGGGGACAGGGATCGAACGAGCAGTACTTC
J: TRBJ2-7; D: -; size: -; V: TRBV7-9; CDR3: CASSSPNGGAYEQYF; DNA: TGTGCCAGCAGCTCCCCCAACGGGGGAGCCTACGAGCAGTACTTC
J: TRBJ2-1; D: -; size: -; V: TRBV6-5; CDR3: CASSIRASIEQFF; DNA: TGTGCCAGTAGCATCAGGGCTAGCATTGAGCAGTTCTTC
J: TRBJ1-2; D: -; size: -; V: TRBV25-1; CDR3: CASSEWGNYGYTF; DNA: TGTGCCAGCTCTGAGTGGGGGAACTATGGCTACACCTTC
J: TRBJ1-1; D: -; size: -; V: TRBV6-5; CDR3: CASSYSTKWGVTEAFF; DNA: TGTGCCAGCAGTTACTCGACTAAGTGGGGAGTCACTGAAGCTTTCTTT
J: TRBJ2-3; D: -; size: -; V: TRBV6-6; CDR3: CASSWSTDTQYF; DNA: TGTGCCAGCAGTTGGTCCACAGATACGCAGTATTTT
J: TRBJ1-1; D: TRBD1; size: -; V: TRBV28; CDR3: CASSWTGNTEAFF; DNA: TGTGCCAGCAGCTGGACAGGGAACACTGAAGCTTTCTTT
J: TRBJ1-1; D: -; size: -; V: TRBV4-1; CDR3: CASSRTARGTEAFF; DNA: TGCGCCAGCAGCCGGACTGCAAGAGGGACTGAAGCTTTCTTT
J: TRBJ2-1; D: TRBD1; size: few; V: TRBV7-6; CDR3: CASSLISTGVYNEQFF; DNA: TGTGCCAGCAGCTTAATTTCGACAGGGGTCTACAATGAGCAGTTCTTC
J: TRBJ2-5; D: -; size: -; V: TRBV7-2; CDR3: CASSSSPEKRETQYF; DNA: TGTGCCAGCAGCTCAAGCCCCGAAAAGAGAGAGACCCAGTACTTC
J: TRBJ2-1; D: -; size: -; V: TRBV7-9; CDR3: CASSLRGVENEQFF; DNA: TGTGCCAGCAGCTTAAGGGGTGTGGAGAATGAGCAGTTCTTC
J: TRBJ1-4; D: -; size: -; V: TRBV7-9; CDR3: CASSLLNEKLFF; DNA: TGTGCCAGCAGCTTACTCAATGAAAAACTGTTTTTT
J: TRBJ2-5; D: TRBD2; size: -; V: TRBV7-6; CDR3: CASSFQRGGDQTQYF; DNA: TGTGCCAGCAGCTTCCAGCGGGGCGGTGACCAGACCCAGTACTTC
J: TRBJ1-1; D: -; size: -; V: TRBV5-4; CDR3: CASSYQQRSEAFF; DNA: TGTGCCAGCAGCTATCAACAGAGATCTGAAGCTTTCTTT
J: TRBJ2-6; D: -; size: -; V: TRBV30; CDR3: CAWSVRGTGYSGANVLTF; DNA: TGTGCCTGGAGTGTGAGAGGAACAGGGTATTCTGGGGCCAACGTCCTGACTTTC
J: TRBJ2-7; D: TRBD1; size: -; V: TRBV18; CDR3: CASSPFAGTGSYEQYF; DNA: TGTGCCAGCTCACCTTTCGCTGGGACAGGGTCCTACGAGCAGTACTTC
J: TRBJ2-5; D: -; size: -; V: TRBV28; CDR3: CASSPNMEETQYF; DNA: TGTGCCAGCAGTCCAAACATGGAAGAGACCCAGTACTTC
J: TRBJ2-7; D: -; size: -; V: TRBV27; CDR3: CASSLVRDSYEQYF; DNA: TGTGCCAGCAGTTTAGTTAGAGATTCCTACGAGCAGTACTTC
J: TRBJ1-2; D: -; size: -; V: TRBV4-3; CDR3: CASSPSIESYGYTF; DNA: TGCGCCAGCAGCCCGAGTATTGAAAGCTATGGCTACACCTTC